The 2 T cell receptor beta chains below come from one sample, sequenced in a study of blood T cell repertoires in COVID-19. The table came from immunoSEQ multiplex PCR; TCRdb's copy has only in-frame clones and leaves some out. The repertoire consists of some 300,000 clones, with around 92% occurring once and the leading ten covering 2.9%. The sequenced sample was PBMCs or T cells enriched from blood (not recorded which). The receptor source for this set is a woman in her 50s who had been exposed to COVID-19.

The J gene is TRBJ1-1, the V gene TRBV7-2, with 8 bases aligning to TRBD1. Germline values: CDR1 SGHTA, CDR2 FQGNSA. V was clipped by 3 bases and J by 7 bases; unmatched bases: 4. CDR3 length: 13 residues. The CDR3 is CASSLDRAGEAFF. CDR3 DNA sequence: TGTGCCAGCAGCTTGGACAGGGCGGGTGAAGCTTTCTTT.

The V and J genes are TRBV19 and TRBJ2-1, with D tentatively TRBD2 (7 bases). This CDR3 is 14 amino acids long. Trimming left V 7 bases short and J 4 bases short, with 14 bases between. From germline, CDR1 is LNHDA and CDR2 SQIVND (reference sequence). The CDR3 sequence is CASKGGARYNEQFF. The CDR3 coding sequence is TGTGCCAGTAAGGGGGGGGCCCGTTACAATGAGCAGTTCTTC. Supplemented by reference TRBV19 and TRBJ2-1, the full variable domain reads DGGITQSPKYLFRKEGQNVTLSCEQNLNHDAMYWYRQDPGQGLRLIYYSQIVNDFQKGDIAEGYSVSREKKESFPLTVTSAQKNPTAFYLCASKGGARYNEQFFGPGTRLTVL.